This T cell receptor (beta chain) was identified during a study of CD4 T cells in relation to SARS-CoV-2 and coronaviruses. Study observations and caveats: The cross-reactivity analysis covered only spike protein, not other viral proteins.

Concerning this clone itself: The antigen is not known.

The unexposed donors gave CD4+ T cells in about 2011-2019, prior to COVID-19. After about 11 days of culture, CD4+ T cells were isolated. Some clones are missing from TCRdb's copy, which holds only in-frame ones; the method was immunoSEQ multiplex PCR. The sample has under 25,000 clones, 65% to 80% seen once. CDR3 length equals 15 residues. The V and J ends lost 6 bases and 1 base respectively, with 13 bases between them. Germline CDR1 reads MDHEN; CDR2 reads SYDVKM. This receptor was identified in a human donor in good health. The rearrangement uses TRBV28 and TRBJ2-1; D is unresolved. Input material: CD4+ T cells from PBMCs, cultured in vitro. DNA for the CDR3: TGTGCCAGCAGCTCCACCGACTTGTCCTACAATGAGCAGTTCTTC. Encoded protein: CASSSTDLSYNEQFF.